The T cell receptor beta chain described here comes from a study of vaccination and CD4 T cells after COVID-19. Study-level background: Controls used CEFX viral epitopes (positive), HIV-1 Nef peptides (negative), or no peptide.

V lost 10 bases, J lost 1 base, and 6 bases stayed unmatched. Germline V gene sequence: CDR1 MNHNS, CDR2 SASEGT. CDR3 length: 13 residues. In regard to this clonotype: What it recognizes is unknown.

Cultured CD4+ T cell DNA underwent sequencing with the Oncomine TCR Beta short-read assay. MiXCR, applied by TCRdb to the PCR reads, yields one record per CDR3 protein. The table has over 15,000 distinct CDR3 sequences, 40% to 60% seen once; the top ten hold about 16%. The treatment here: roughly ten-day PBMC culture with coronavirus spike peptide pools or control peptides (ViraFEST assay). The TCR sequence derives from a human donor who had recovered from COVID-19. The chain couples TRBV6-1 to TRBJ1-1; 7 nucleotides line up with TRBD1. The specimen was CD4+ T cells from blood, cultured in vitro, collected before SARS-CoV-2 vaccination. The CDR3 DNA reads TGTGCCATTCGGGACAGTAAGAACACTGAAGCTTTCTTT. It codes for CAIRDSKNTEAFF.